The clone carrying this TCR beta chain was seen more than once but under ten times. What it binds is unknown. The data derive from a study of beta chain features in type 1 diabetes. Whole-study results and caveats: At VDJ recombination sites, type 1 diabetes patients had fewer insertions and more deleted nucleotides. Type 1 diabetes patients had TCRB CDR3s that were shorter (moderately but significantly so) in all four CD4+ subsets.

Expressed TCRB transcripts were sequenced because the entire RNA isolate underwent reverse transcription. Sequencing used immunoSEQ multiplex PCR; TCRdb keeps in-frame clones, though not all of them. The sample has around 500,000 clones; 25% to 35% are singletons. V was shortened by 0 bases and J by 4 bases, with 9 bases between the two germline ends. Germline CDR1 is GTSNPN and CDR2 is SVGIG (reference sequence). The CDR3 extends over 14 amino acids. One heparinised blood draw, averaging about 120 mL, came from each donor. The source is a young man in good health. The sequenced sample consisted of naive CD4+ T cells from blood. The rearrangement links TRBV30 to TRBJ1-4; D is uncertain. The CDR3 DNA is TGTGCCTGGAGTGTAAGGCGGCTTAATGAAAAACTGTTTTTT. Amino acids: CAWSVRRLNEKLFF.